The sequence of this TCR beta chain was determined in a study of blood T cell repertoires in COVID-19 (dated by TCRdb to 2020 to 2022). Background for the entire study: Samples from collaborators originated in the United States, Italy and Spain and spanned both the acute and convalescent phases of COVID-19. The material from the prospective study consisted of cDNA or gDNA derived from T cells, B-cell-depleted T cells, or PBMCs. Deeply sampled blood TCRbeta repertoires from subjects exposed to, actively infected with, or recovered from COVID-19 were included in the dataset. A freely available public database, intended as a resource for researchers studying the immune response to SARS-CoV-2, is where the repertoires were released. The samples were drawn from two sources: the first 160 participants of the ongoing ImmuneRACE study, and 1,200 or so subjects contributed by 6 global collaborators. Sample metadata almost always included a de-identified subject ID, COVID-19 status, age in years and sex. Where available, HLA class I and class II types were obtained from metadata supplied by the sample provider rather than from assay-based typing.

Summary of the overall study and its limitations: How much clinical and demographic metadata was included differed by source and by participant, and the metadata was provided uncurated.

Trimming leaves V shorter by 6 bases and J shorter by 5 bases, with the junction holding 6 bases beyond the gene matches. CDR1 MNHNY and CDR2 SVGAGI were looked up in the germline V gene (reference sequence). Taken from cysteine to phenylalanine, the CDR3 has 15 residues. Only the CDR3 DNA is retained, 45 bases long and in frame from the first base. The collaborating institutions used their own protocols to collect whole blood in K2EDTA tubes. For TCRbeta analysis, collaborators shipped samples as frozen whole blood, isolated PBMCs, or DNA extracted from either of those sample types. To note about this clone: Its antigen remains unidentified. No qualities accompany the bases; no much larger clone lies one base away.

The immunoSEQ Assay, a bias-controlled multiplex PCR, was used to amplify TCRbeta CDR3 regions from genomic DNA. Under the source paper's analysis protocol: The number of nucleated cells in each sample was estimated from the amplification of reference gene primers within the assay. Sequence reads were collapsed and filtered to measure the absolute abundance of every unique TCRbeta CDR3 rearrangement. For each sample, productive Simpson clonality was calculated as the square root of Simpson's diversity index across productive rearrangements. TCRdb re-hosts the immuneACCESS table, in-frame sequences only. Its copies lack some clones; in the studies checked, an unresolved V gene accounts for under half of them, and the cause for the rest is not known. That table furnishes V, J and clone size, whereas the DNA furnished D and trimming. Across this sample there are about 200,000 clones, with roughly nine tenths seen only once. Together, the top ten hold around 7% of the sample.

This TCR was sampled from a man aged 40-50 years with acute or convalescent COVID-19. The sequenced material came from peripheral blood. The sequence is built from TRBV6-6 and TRBJ2-2; 10 central nucleotides agree with TRBD1. In nucleotides, the sequence is TGTGCCAGCAGGACCGGGACAGGGGTTACCGGGGAGCTGTTTTTT. This is translated as CASRTGTGVTGELFF.